The clone carrying this T cell receptor (beta chain) was counted only a few times. What it binds is unknown. These data belong to a study of OX40 agonist ivuxolimab in advanced cancers. Study details: With ivuxolimab, an agonistic anti-OX40 (CD134) antibody, patients were treated. Overall study results and limits: At 0.1 to 3.0 mg/kg and by week 6, clonal expansion occurred in CD4+ and CD8+ blood T cells. The study found among the lowest clonal expansion in partial responders at 0.1-3.0 mg/kg. There were, on average, more expanded clones in CD8+ T cells than in CD4+.

Method: immunoSEQ multiplex PCR; TCRdb's copy keeps in-frame clones and lacks some. Of 87,000 or so clones listed, 70% to 90% are singletons. Germline assignment: CDR1 MNHNY and CDR2 SVGAGI (reference sequence). This CDR3 has 13 residues. V lost 6 bases to trimming and J lost 6 bases, with 14 bases between them. The clonotype was recovered from an adult with an advanced solid tumor such as melanoma, head and neck, liver or kidney cancer. The specimen comprised CD4+ or CD8+ T cells sorted from blood, sampled in a trial of the OX40 agonist ivuxolimab. The rearrangement joins TRBV6-6 to TRBJ1-2; a possible D gene is TRBD1 (6 bases). CDR3 residues: CASRLQGEDGYTF. CDR3 coding DNA: TGTGCCAGCAGGCTACAGGGAGAGGATGGCTACACCTTC.